Here is one TCR beta chain with its context. Its cognate antigen has yet to be identified. Qualities for individual bases were not recorded, and no much larger clone is one base off. The source of the sample is a study of OX40 agonist ivuxolimab in advanced cancers. In the study overall: Ivuxolimab, which targeted the costimulatory receptor OX40 (CD134), was an agonistic, fully human IgG2 monoclonal antibody. Three dose-escalation patients achieved partial responses, one with hepatocellular carcinoma and two with cutaneous melanoma. Among the 52 dose-escalation patients, roughly 20 had hepatocellular carcinoma, roughly 15 melanoma, 9 renal cell carcinoma and 9 head and neck cancer. The point of sequencing TCRbeta in the periphery was to test whether ivuxolimab changed TCR sequence diversity and drove clonal T-cell expansion. The paper reports the monotherapy dose-escalation portion (N of about 51 patients) of the phase I ivuxolimab trial. Intravenous ivuxolimab was administered to patients every 2 weeks at six dose levels: 0.01, 0.1, 0.3, 1.5, 3 and 10 mg/kg. Prior anti-PD-1, anti-PD-L1 or anti-CTLA-4 therapy was permitted, and 30% to 45% of dose-escalation patients had received checkpoint inhibitors. In the dose-escalation cohort, 82.7% of patients were male, and the mean age was approximately 60 years, with a range of 23 to 79. On the study overall, not on this receptor specifically: On average, CD8+ T cells showed more expanded clones than CD4+ T cells after ivuxolimab. Low levels of normalized T-cell clonal expansion were also seen in some patients who did not respond. At doses of 0.1 to 3.0 mg/kg, clonal expansion of both CD4+ and CD8+ blood T cells was observed from baseline to week 6. Antigen specificity was not determined for the clonally expanded peripheral T cells. Partial responders in the 0.1-3.0 mg/kg groups had among the lowest normalized peripheral clonal expansion, especially among CD8+ T cells.

The trial excluded patients who had a history of autoimmune disease or were on systemic immunosuppression. In every dose cohort, peripheral blood was drawn for TCR sequencing at baseline, cycle 4 day 1, and cycle 7 day 1. The samples were drawn from a first-in-human, open-label, multicenter phase I dose-escalation trial of ivuxolimab. Adults with locally advanced or metastatic melanoma, renal cell, hepatocellular, or head and neck squamous cell carcinoma were enrolled in the trial. Before TCR sequencing, CD4+ T cells and CD8+ T cells were sorted from peripheral blood as separate populations. For sequencing of the TCRbeta CDR3 region, genomic DNA was extracted from the sorted cells. TCRbeta CDR3 regions were sequenced using the immunoSEQ Assay. The clones in this table, taken by TCRdb from immuneACCESS, are in-frame only. Not every clone is retained; where verified, under half of the shortfall comes from an unresolved V gene, and the cause of the rest is unknown. The sample contains approximately 65,000 clones, about 84% of them found a single time. Approximately 11% of the sample goes to the ten largest clones.

Material: CD4+ or CD8+ T cells sorted from blood, obtained in a trial of the OX40 agonist ivuxolimab. This TCR was recovered from an adult with an advanced solid tumor such as melanoma, head and neck, liver or kidney cancer.

The DNA reads TGTGCCAGCAGCTCTGGACAGTTCGGGACTGAAGCTTTCTTT. Its product reads: CASSSGQFGTEAFF. This sequence uses TRBV5-2 and TRBJ1-1; the table's TRBD1 call for D was not verified on the DNA. TRBV5-2 is shown as a pseudogene. Spanning cysteine to phenylalanine, the CDR3 consists of 14 amino acids. Only the CDR3 portion is preserved as DNA: 42 bases, with reading frame beginning at the first base.